This TCR beta chain came from a study of CD8 T cells in ankylosing spondylitis (dated by TCRdb to between 2016 and 2019). Some background on the complete study: T cell receptor beta repertoires were profiled in healthy donors and ankylosing spondylitis patients so that disease-linked TCR variants could be found. Peripheral blood was sampled, and synovial fluid was additionally collected from ankylosing spondylitis patients. The whole study cohort included about a hundred healthy donors and 25 ankylosing spondylitis patients. Paper-wide results and their limitations: Significant enrichment of the disease-linked clones was reported in matched synovial fluid samples from ankylosing spondylitis patients. Some motif variants were previously reported in synovial fluid and blood of reactive arthritis patients, suggesting common disease-initiation mechanisms. A TCR beta motif of 7 or 8 highly homologous amino acid variants appeared characteristic of blood from ankylosing spondylitis patients. In peripheral blood, the disease-linked clones were found at relatively low frequencies and had a CD8+ phenotype.

About this clonotype: Its recognized antigen is unknown. No qualities accompany the bases; no much larger clone lies one base away.

Instrument on record: Illumina HiSeq 2500. TCR beta libraries were prepared by quantitative 5'-RACE with molecular barcodes. Turning to the authors' computational methods: A new computational method based on a probabilistic model of VDJ rearrangement was used to identify disease-linked TCR variants. Through fastp at Q25 and MiXCR, TCRdb rebuilt clones from the public reads, retaining in-frame beta chains. Each CDR3 protein appears once, grouped with its most common genes and DNA. These V and J calls derive from TCRdb rather than the authors' analysis. Within this sample are 650,000 to 800,000 distinct CDR3 sequences, with 19% of them counted one time only. The top ten clonotypes cover under 20% of the sample. CDR3 length: 16 amino acids, cysteine to phenylalanine. The only DNA kept is the CDR3, 48 bases in frame from the first base. According to the germline V gene (reference sequence), CDR1 reads LGHDT and CDR2 reads YNNKEL. V lost 6 bases and J lost 4 bases, and the count of bases not matched to a germline gene is 7.

Sequenced: blood, either unsorted or a sorted T cell fraction (not recorded which). The chain is assembled from TRBV3-1 and TRBJ2-2; TRBD2 lines up with 11 middle nucleotides. This sequence originates from a male donor with ankylosing spondylitis. The DNA sequence follows: TGTGCCAGCAGTCGTACTAGCGGGGGAGCCACCGGGGAGCTGTTTTTT. The translation is CASSRTSGGATGELFF.